These T cell receptor beta chains were read from a single sample in a study of CD8 T cells in ankylosing spondylitis. One entry per CDR3 protein results from TCRdb running MiXCR on the 5' RACE reads. The data show 150,000 to 200,000 distinct CDR3 sequences, with under 14% seen just once and 25% to 30% held by the top ten. Sequencing used blood, either unsorted or a sorted T cell fraction (not recorded which). The receptors were gathered from a male donor with ankylosing spondylitis or in good health (not recorded which). CDR3s include the opening cysteine and the closing phenylalanine or tryptophan.

CASSYSSFIDTQYF TRBV6-5
CASSEGSGTGEKLFF TRBV6-1
CAVSGGPYNEQFF TRBV7-7
CASSQSGTGDGYTF TRBV5-1
CASSLGGSASREKLFF TRBV28
CSATGTSGGELFF TRBV29-1
CAISETDTQYF TRBV10-3
CASANRAVATNEKLFF TRBV5-1
CASTPIGTVSYNEQFF TRBV7-8
CASSQESQRSPLHF TRBV14
CASSLQTGGTSYEQYF TRBV7-8
CASSPNDPLVRGEQYF TRBV7-6
CASSQDRGYGYTF TRBV4-3
CASSTASGAYEQYF TRBV19
CASSFLSGAYNEQFF TRBV13
CASSLELAGGSNEQFF TRBV5-1
CASSYLQGWGTDTQYF TRBV6-5
CASSLSKGNTGELFF TRBV5-4
CASSELVRTGELFF TRBV6-1
CASSYGGLAGETQYF TRBV6-5
CASSQDSFEAGARKKLFF TRBV3-1
CASSGRGRRETQYF TRBV19
CASSLEANEQFF TRBV7-8
CSAGGQGRTYEQYF TRBV20-1
CSDDRDVDTGELFF TRBV29-1
CSAHREGDVNGYTF TRBV20-1
CASSGNPSYEQYF TRBV7-8
CATGPIGTSAYEQYF TRBV4-2
CASSPRRGLGGYTF TRBV7-6
CASSSPKVTGGSVNTEAFF TRBV11-1
CASSPRRSWELFF TRBV7-9
CASSVGGTGAEETQYF TRBV5-1
CASSGGGSGTEAFF TRBV5-1
CASSRDSAGGSTDTQYF TRBV6-1
CASSPGLAVSGANVLTF TRBV7-9
CASSLGQHTEAFF TRBV9
CSARSGGQGLDTQYF TRBV20-1
CASSFRNSKTGELFF TRBV12-3/TRBV12-4
CASSEARSPANEQFF TRBV2
CSARGNSPKNTEAFF TRBV20-1
CASSPAGRDTDTQYF TRBV7-2
CASSVQGRETQYF TRBV6-1
CSARRDTGYTF TRBV20-1
CSAILAQSSYEQYF TRBV20-1
CASSEPGRDYGYTF TRBV6-1
CASSLASDRAQTQYF TRBV12-3/TRBV12-4
CATMVGPADGYTF TRBV28
CASSGLAGRNEQFF TRBV6-1
CASSFQPGLANEQYF TRBV6-5
CASRRDGGDTQYF TRBV5-6